The next 4 T cell receptor beta chains were all read from a single sample in a study of blood T cell repertoires in COVID-19. The protocol was immunoSEQ multiplex PCR, while the TCRdb copy is restricted to in-frame clones and leaves out a portion. The table shows around 130,000 clones, with approximately 80% occurring only once. The sample consisted of peripheral blood. These receptors all come from a woman in her fifties or sixties with acute or convalescent COVID-19.

This chain uses TRBV5-1 with TRBJ1-2; 7 bases are a match to TRBD1. V was pared by 4 bases and J by 0 bases, with 9 bases of the junction left unmatched. The CDR3 runs to 16 residues. Germline V gives CDR1 SGHRS, CDR2 YFSETQ. CDR3 in amino acids: CASSAGTAPANYGYTF. The CDR3 nucleotides are TGCGCCAGCAGCGCTGGGACAGCCCCAGCTAACTATGGCTACACCTTC. The variable domain in full, completed from reference TRBV5-1 and TRBJ1-2, reads KAGVTQTPRYLIKTRGQQVTLSCSPISGHRSVSWYQQTPGQGLQFLFEYFSETQRNKGNFPGRFSGRQFSNSRSEMNVSTLELGDSALYLCASSAGTAPANYGYTFGSGTRLTVV.

The chain combines TRBV27 with TRBJ1-2, with D possibly being TRBD1 (6 bases). The CDR3 is made up of 14 amino acids. The germline V and J ends were trimmed by 1 base and 7 bases, with 13 bases remaining between them. The germline V gene has CDR1 MNHEY and CDR2 SMNVEV (reference sequence). CDR3 coding DNA: TGTGCCAGCAGTTTATTCGACAGGAGTGGTGGCTACACCTTC. It encodes CASSLFDRSGGYTF.

The chain recombines TRBV7-9 with TRBJ2-1; D ambiguous. CDR1 and CDR2 from the germline V gene are SEHNR and FQNEAQ (reference sequence). There are 11 residues in the CDR3. Trimming pared 8 bases from V and 7 bases from J, leaving 9 bases between. The CDR3 region has the DNA TGTGCCAGCGGGCAAGGAAATGAGCAGTTCTTC. The encoded protein is CASGQGNEQFF.

This rearrangement joins TRBV7-6 to TRBJ1-3; 8 positions agree with TRBD1. Germline-derived CDR1 and CDR2 are SGHVS and FNYEAQ. There are 16 residues in the CDR3. V lost 1 base and J lost 2; bases outside the gene matches: 4. CDR3 sequence reads: CASSLGTGSTGNTIYF. In DNA, the CDR3 is TGTGCCAGCAGCTTAGGGACAGGGAGTACTGGAAACACCATATATTTT. The full variable domain, rest sourced from reference TRBV7-6 and TRBJ1-3, is GAGVSQSPRYKVTKRGQDVALRCDPISGHVSLYWYRQALGQGPEFLTYFNYEAQQDKSGLPNDRFSAERPEGSISTLTIQRTEQRDSAMYRCASSLGTGSTGNTIYFGEGSWLTVV.